This TCR beta chain was identified in a study of regulatory T cells in long-lasting Graves disease. Study at large: It was over 5 years of antithyroid drugs, with positive TSH receptor antibodies, that meant persistent Graves' disease. Notes on the study in general: Persistent disease was associated with favored TRBV28 usage and with favored use of TRBJ1-2 and TRBJ2-5.

Trimming took 8 bases from V and 0 from J, leaving 5 bases between them. Germline V gene sequence: CDR1 MDHEN, CDR2 SYDVKM. The CDR3 extends over 12 amino acids. Time point reported: persistent/refractory GD, antithyroid drugs over 5 years with positive TRAb. Following extraction of RNA from PBMCs, that RNA was used to make the TCR library. In this sample, this clonotype turned up many times. The antigen remains undetermined. Arm-PCR of CDR3 regions and iRepertoire HTBI primers were the basis on which TCR beta libraries were built. TCRdb re-analysed the multiplex PCR reads in MiXCR, keeping a single row per CDR3 protein. Altogether approximately 380,000 distinct CDR3 sequences are present, about 20% being singletons, with the ten largest covering about 20%.

The sample in question was peripheral blood mononuclear cells (PBMCs), obtained when the disease was refractory, from a patient treated with antithyroid drugs. The receptor was derived from a female donor with Graves disease. V usage is TRBV28 and J usage is TRBJ1-5; D remains unclear. For the CDR3, the DNA is TGTGCCAGCGAGGATAGCAATCAGCCCCAGCATTTT. Amino acid sequence: CASEDSNQPQHF. The full variable domain, with the rest looked up from reference TRBV28 and TRBJ1-5, is DVKVTQSSRYLVKRTGEKVFLECVQDMDHENMFWYRQDPGLGLRLIYFSYDVKMKEKGDIPEGYSVSREKKERFSLILESASTNQTSMYLCASEDSNQPQHFGDGTRLSIL.